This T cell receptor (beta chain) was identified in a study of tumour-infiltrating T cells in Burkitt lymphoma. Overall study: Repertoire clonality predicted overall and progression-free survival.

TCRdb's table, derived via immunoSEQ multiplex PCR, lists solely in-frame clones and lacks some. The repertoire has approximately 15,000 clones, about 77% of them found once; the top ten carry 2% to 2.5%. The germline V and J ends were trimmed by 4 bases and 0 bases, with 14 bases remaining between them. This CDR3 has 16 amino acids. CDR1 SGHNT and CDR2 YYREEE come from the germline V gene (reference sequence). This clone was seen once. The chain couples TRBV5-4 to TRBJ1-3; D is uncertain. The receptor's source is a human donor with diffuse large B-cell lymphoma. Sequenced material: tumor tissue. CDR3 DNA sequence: TGTGCCAGCAGCCCGGACCCTTCTGTCTCTGGAAACACCATATATTTT. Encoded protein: CASSPDPSVSGNTIYF. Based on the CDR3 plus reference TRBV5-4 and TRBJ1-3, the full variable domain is ETGVTQSPTHLIKTRGQQVTLRCSSQSGHNTVSWYQQALGQGPQFIFQYYREEENGRGNFPPRFSGLQFPNYSSELNVNALELDDSALYLCASSPDPSVSGNTIYFGEGSWLTVV.